This T cell receptor (beta chain) was observed in a study of beta chain features in type 1 diabetes. Study observations and caveats: There was a moderate but significant shortening of TCRB CDR3s in all four CD4+ subsets of Type 1 diabetes patients. VDJ junctions sequenced from type 1 diabetes patients showed fewer insertions and more deletions. In comparison with healthy donors, patients had naive, central memory and Treg TCRB repertoires that appeared more similar.

This clone was detected a few times. The antigen is unknown. Trimming left V 3 bases short and J 7 bases short, with 15 bases between. The germline CDR1 and CDR2 sequences are SNHLY and FYNNEI. The CDR3 totals 14 residues. The authors reverse transcribed all of the isolated RNA, so sequencing captured expressed TCRB transcripts. Libraries were prepared by immunoSEQ multiplex PCR; TCRdb keeps only in-frame clonotypes and omits some of them. The sample lists 600,000 to 700,000 clones; 13% were seen once. The sequencing input was naive CD4+ T cells from blood. The J gene is TRBJ1-2, the V gene TRBV2; D possibly corresponds to TRBD1 (6 bases). The clonotype originates from a man between 18 and 35 years old with type 1 diabetes. The CDR3 is CASSESSGVSGYTF. In nucleotides, the CDR3 is TGTGCCAGCAGTGAGTCCTCAGGGGTGTCTGGCTACACCTTC.